The 30 T cell receptor beta chains below were found in one sample sequenced in a study of identical twins. TCRdb fed the 5' RACE reads into MiXCR, producing one record per CDR3 protein. The repertoire holds around 250,000 distinct CDR3 sequences, with approximately 7.1% as singletons. These records were also assigned to another study, of T cells expressing NK-cell markers.

Material for sequencing was CD8+ T cells sorted from blood. Receptors were obtained from a young woman in good health.

This clonotype showed up many times. V is TRBV10-3 and J is TRBJ1-1; weak D call: TRBD1 (5 bases). Trimming took 8 bases from V and 10 from J, leaving 26 bases between them. Germline loops: CDR1 ENHRY, CDR2 SYGVKD. CDR3 length: 15 amino acids. CDR3 residues: CAIGPLRDAPRGAFF. In nucleotides, the CDR3 is TGTGCCATCGGGCCCCTCCGGGACGCCCCAAGGGGAGCTTTCTTT.

This clonotype showed up just a few times. J is TRBJ1-1 and V is TRBV9, with a tentative D call TRBD1 (6 bases). Per germline, CDR1 SGDLS and CDR2 YYNGEE. Trimming cost V 2 bases and J 5 bases, with 13 bases left between them. The CDR3 covers 14 residues. As DNA, the CDR3 is TGTGCCAGCAGCGTCTGGGGGGCGAGAACTGAAGCTTTCTTT. Protein product: CASSVWGARTEAFF.

V usage is TRBV7-8 and J usage is TRBJ1-1; 11 nucleotides align to TRBD1. CDR1 is SGHVS and CDR2 is FQNEAQ in the germline V gene. V dropped 5 bases and J dropped 4; count of bases not matched to a gene: 6. The CDR3 runs 15 residues. This chain's CDR3 is CASSPPGQGGTEAFF. CDR3 sequence (DNA): TGTGCCAGCAGCCCACCGGGACAGGGGGGCACTGAAGCTTTCTTT.

This clonotype was seen ten or more times. This chain joins TRBV27 and TRBJ1-1; no clear D. Trimming pared 4 bases from V and 1 base from J, leaving 10 bases between. The CDR3 spans 14 residues. CDR1 MNHEY and CDR2 SMNVEV come from the germline V gene (reference sequence). The CDR3 protein is CASSYSGPNTEAFF. CDR3 DNA: TGTGCCAGCAGTTATTCCGGGCCGAACACTGAAGCTTTCTTT.

This clonotype was seen a handful of times. J is TRBJ2-7 and V is TRBV4-3, with 9 bases that match TRBD1. The CDR3 covers 17 residues. J lost 5 bases, V lost 0 bases, and 11 bases had no gene match. Germline assignment: CDR1 LGHNA and CDR2 YSLEER. The CDR3: CASSQDWDRVKGDEQYF. CDR3 sequence (DNA): TGCGCCAGCAGCCAAGATTGGGACAGGGTTAAGGGGGACGAGCAGTACTTC.

The rearrangement uses TRBV7-8 and TRBJ2-5, with D possibly being TRBD1 or TRBD2 (5 bases each). CDR1 and CDR2 from the germline V gene are SGHVS and FQNEAQ. The CDR3 has 12 residues. V was trimmed by 5 bases and J by 6 bases, leaving 10 bases between them. CDR3 protein: CASSPGTQTQYF. DNA of the CDR3: TGTGCCAGCAGCCCAGGGACCCAGACCCAGTACTTC.

The chain carries TRBV5-1 and TRBJ2-1, with 9 bases matching TRBD2. The length of the CDR3 is 15 residues. Germline CDR1 and CDR2: SGHRS and YFSETQ. V gave up 4 bases and J gave up 5 bases; unmatched junction bases: 7. The CDR3 region has the DNA TGCGCCAGCAGCGCCCGTAGCGGGAGTAACAATGAGCAGTTCTTC. This gives the protein CASSARSGSNNEQFF.

This clonotype was recorded a few times. This chain joins TRBV20-1 and TRBJ2-7; 8 bases line up with TRBD1. The length of the CDR3 is 14 residues. Germline V gives CDR1 DFQATT, CDR2 SNEGSKA (reference sequence). With 3 bases clipped from V and 2 bases from J, the junction kept 6 bases outside the gene matches. CDR3: CSASPLDRAYEQYF. The CDR3 coding sequence is TGCAGTGCTAGCCCCTTGGACAGGGCCTACGAGCAGTACTTC.

The V call is TRBV20-1, the J call TRBJ2-7; D is undetermined. This CDR3 is 13 amino acids long. The V gene lost 3 bases and the J gene lost 3 bases, with 12 bases spanning the gap. The germline V gene has CDR1 DFQATT and CDR2 SNEGSKA (reference sequence). The CDR3 nucleotides read TGCAGTGCTAGGGGGTCAGTGGACTACGAGCAGTACTTC. Translating gives CSARGSVDYEQYF.

In this sample, this clonotype turned up many times. The V call is TRBV29-1, the J call TRBJ2-7; 7 nucleotides line up with TRBD2. The CDR3 is 13 residues long. The ends lost 7 bases at V and 1 base at J; junction bases unmatched: 7. Germline-derived CDR1 and CDR2 are SQVTM and ANQGSEA. In DNA form, the CDR3 reads TGCAGCGCAACGGGAGGCCAGTCCTACGAGCAGTACTTC. It specifies CSATGGQSYEQYF.

This sequence joins TRBV4-1 and TRBJ2-7, with TRBD1 matching over 7 bases. CDR1 and CDR2 from the germline V gene are MGHRA and YSYEKL. The V and J ends lost 4 bases and 6 bases, in that order; junction bases with no gene match: 9. The CDR3 has 14 residues. CDR3 region: CASSPDRDLVEQYF. In DNA form, the CDR3 reads TGCGCCAGCAGCCCAGACAGGGACCTCGTCGAGCAGTACTTC.

The chain combines TRBV5-1 with TRBJ2-1, with D hard to call. The CDR3 runs to 11 residues. V lost 1 base to trimming and J lost 9 bases, with 5 bases between them. The germline V gene encodes CDR1 SGHRS and CDR2 YFSETQ. CDR3 nucleotides: TGCGCCAGCAGCTTGAAGACTGAGCAGTTCTTC. Protein: CASSLKTEQFF.

This clonotype was counted only a few times. The gene calls are TRBV9 and TRBJ2-1; 7 nucleotides agree with TRBD2. J gave up 9 bases and V 0 bases, and 15 bases lay outside the gene matches. CDR3 length: 17 amino acids. Germline CDR1 and CDR2: SGDLS and YYNGEE. For the CDR3, the DNA is TGTGCCAGCAGCGTAGAGGTGGGAGGGCCCCGCAATGGTGAGCAGTTCTTC. Its translation is CASSVEVGGPRNGEQFF.

This clonotype was picked up many times. The chain uses TRBV27 and TRBJ1-2; 7 nucleotides align to TRBD1. Trimming took 6 bases from V and 1 from J; bases not matched to a gene: 8. This CDR3 comprises 15 residues. The germline V gene has CDR1 MNHEY and CDR2 SMNVEV (reference sequence). CDR3 protein: CASRPTGTVNYGYTF. The CDR3 DNA reads as TGTGCCAGCAGACCCACCGGGACAGTTAACTATGGCTACACCTTC.

This clonotype was detected a few times. V is TRBV30 and J is TRBJ1-1; no clear D. The CDR3 spans 13 residues. V lost 0 bases and J 0 bases, leaving 5 bases between the germline ends. Germline V lookup: CDR1 GTSNPN, CDR2 SVGIG (reference sequence). The CDR3 is CAWSVDMNTEAFF. Here the CDR3 DNA reads TGTGCCTGGAGTGTGGATATGAACACTGAAGCTTTCTTT.

CDR3 DNA: TGTGCCAGCAGCCCTAGGGGGGGATCCTACGAGCAGTACTTC. Its protein is CASSPRGGSYEQYF. This chain joins TRBV7-8 and TRBJ2-7; maybe TRBD2 (7 bases). This CDR3 region has 14 residues. V gave up 5 bases and J gave up 1 base, with 12 bases separating them. Germline V lookup: CDR1 SGHVS, CDR2 FQNEAQ.

Many counts were recorded for this clonotype. This chain joins TRBV5-1 and TRBJ2-1; D gene ambiguous. V was trimmed by 4 bases and J by 0 bases, leaving 14 bases between them. CDR3 length equals 16 residues. Germline CDR1 and CDR2: SGHRS and YFSETQ. The CDR3 nucleotides are TGCGCCAGCAGCCCCCTCCCGCAGACCTCCTACAATGAGCAGTTCTTC. Amino acid sequence: CASSPLPQTSYNEQFF.

This clonotype has just a few counts. The CDR3 spells CAISTSGRAASYEQYF. CDR3 nucleotides: TGTGCCATTTCAACTAGCGGGAGGGCGGCCTCCTACGAGCAGTACTTC. The rearrangement uses TRBV10-3 and TRBJ2-7; 13 bases are a match to TRBD2. This CDR3 spans 16 amino acids. Germline CDR1 ENHRY, CDR2 SYGVKD. Trimming removed 9 bases from V and 0 bases from J; junction bases left unmatched: 8.

This clonotype has more than one count but fewer than ten. The CDR3 region has the DNA TGTGCCAGCAGTTTTCCGGGAACGCTCTACAATGAGCAGTTCTTC. Translated, it gives CASSFPGTLYNEQFF. The V gene is TRBV12-3 or TRBV12-4, the J gene TRBJ2-1; TRBD2 might be the D (5 bases). The V gene lost 3 bases and the J gene lost 3 bases, with 12 bases spanning the gap. The CDR3 sequence is 15 residues long.

This clonotype was picked up many times. This rearrangement joins TRBV27 to TRBJ1-2, with D possibly being TRBD1 (6 bases). CDR1 and CDR2 (germline): MNHEY, SMNVEV (reference sequence). This CDR3 has 13 amino acids. V was pared by 5 bases and J by 4 bases, with 11 bases between. This CDR3 is CASSPGGAYGYTF. In nucleotides, the CDR3 is TGTGCCAGCAGTCCCGGGGGGGCCTATGGCTACACCTTC.

The rearrangement joins TRBV9 to TRBJ2-5; 7 positions match TRBD1. Germline V gene sequence: CDR1 SGDLS, CDR2 YYNGEE. V lost 3 bases to trimming and J lost 2 bases; unmatched junction nucleotides: 7. The CDR3 has 15 amino acids. This CDR3 reads CASSGAGTEQETQYF. In nucleotides, the CDR3 is TGTGCCAGCAGCGGGGCCGGGACAGAACAAGAGACCCAGTACTTC.

This clonotype was counted a single time. This chain uses TRBV7-9 with TRBJ2-7; D remains ambiguous. This CDR3 contains 14 residues. V shed 5 bases and J shed 2 bases, with 13 bases lying between them. Germline-derived CDR1 and CDR2 are SEHNR and FQNEAQ (reference sequence). The DNA for the CDR3 is TGTGCCAGCAGCCCCATCCTTCCCCCCTACGAGCAGTACTTC. It codes for CASSPILPPYEQYF.

The sample holds many counts of this clonotype. The J gene is TRBJ1-1, the V gene TRBV12-3 or TRBV12-4, with D uncertain. V shed 1 base and J shed 1 base, with 10 bases lying between them. The CDR3 runs 15 residues. CDR3 sequence: CASSLGTDWNTEAFF. In nucleotides, the CDR3 is TGTGCCAGCAGTTTAGGGACCGATTGGAACACTGAAGCTTTCTTT.

V and J are TRBV6-1 and TRBJ2-2, with D perhaps assigned TRBD1 or TRBD2 (5 bases each). V lost 2 bases and J lost 4, with 8 bases in between. There are 14 residues in the CDR3. From germline, CDR1 is MNHNS and CDR2 SASEGT. This CDR3 is CASSETGGTGELFF. In DNA form, the CDR3 reads TGTGCCAGCAGTGAAACTGGGGGCACCGGGGAGCTGTTTTTT.

This clonotype showed up just a few times. The rearrangement links TRBV27 to TRBJ2-7; D perhaps matches TRBD1 (6 bases). Germline-derived CDR1 and CDR2 are MNHEY and SMNVEV (reference sequence). Trimming left V 2 bases short and J 3 bases short, with 14 bases between. CDR3 size: 15 residues. The CDR3 coding sequence is TGTGCCAGCAGTTTAACAGGGAACCCCGGCTACGAGCAGTACTTC. It codes for CASSLTGNPGYEQYF.

V and J are TRBV9 and TRBJ2-5; 7 bases match TRBD1. The CDR3 spans 17 residues. The germline CDR1 and CDR2 sequences are SGDLS and YYNGEE. Trimming at V came to 0 bases and at J to 5 bases, leaving 13 bases not matched to a gene. In DNA form, the CDR3 reads TGTGCCAGCAGCGTAGCGGGGTATGACAGGGAAGGGGAGACCCAGTACTTC. Translation: CASSVAGYDREGETQYF.

This clonotype has ten or more counts. The rearrangement uses TRBV7-6 and TRBJ2-1, with 7 bases that match TRBD2. Unmatched junction bases numbered 3, after V lost 1 base and J lost 0 bases. Germline V CDR1 and CDR2: SGHVS, FNYEAQ. There are 16 residues in the CDR3. The DNA of the CDR3 is TGTGCCAGCAGCTTAGGGGAGGGGAGCTCCTACAATGAGCAGTTCTTC. Its protein product is CASSLGEGSSYNEQFF.

The CDR3, as DNA: TGTGCCACCAGCGCAGGGACTAGCGGGAGGGGGCTAGCCAAAAACATTCAGTACTTC. Translation gives CATSAGTSGRGLAKNIQYF. V and J are TRBV15 and TRBJ2-4, with 16 positions matching TRBD2. The V gene's germline CDR1 is LNHNV and CDR2 YYDKDF (reference sequence). V lost 5 bases and J lost 0; bases outside the gene matches: 7. The CDR3 has 19 amino acids.

This clonotype was seen a few times. The V call is TRBV9, the J call TRBJ2-1, with 11 bases lining up with TRBD2. The germline CDR1 and CDR2 sequences are SGDLS and YYNGEE. The CDR3 length is 15 residues. The V and J ends lost 4 bases and 8 bases, in that order; junction bases with no gene match: 8. The CDR3 nucleotides are TGTGCCAGCAGCACTTTAGCGGGGGGGTATTATGAGCAGTTCTTC. As protein: CASSTLAGGYYEQFF.

The table lists this clonotype with a few counts. DNA for the CDR3: TGTGCCAGCAGCTGGGGGGCGGGGGGAGAGCAGTACTTC. It is translated as CASSWGAGGEQYF. The gene calls are TRBV5-5 and TRBJ2-7, with TRBD2 matching over 8 bases. Germline V gene lookup returns CDR1 SGHKS and CDR2 YYEKEE (reference sequence). The junction had 6 bases not matched to a gene; V was cut back by 3 bases and J by 7 bases. The CDR3 sequence is 13 residues long.